This T cell receptor (beta chain) was recorded in a study of blood T cell repertoires in COVID-19. About the research overall: Some COVID-19 samples were acute and others convalescent; all came from the United States, Italy and Spain. Sample material is recorded as cDNA or gDNA derived from T cells, B-cell-depleted T cells, or PBMCs.

The V end lost 1 base, the J end lost 5 bases, and 9 bases lay between the germline ends. Germline CDR1 reads GTSNPN; CDR2 reads SVGIG (reference sequence). CDR3 size: 13 residues. Authors' analysis steps: Reference gene primer amplification gave nucleated cell count estimates. Only in-frame clones appear in the TCRdb table, and some are missing; sequencing was by immunoSEQ multiplex PCR. The DNA was the basis for D and trimming; V, J and clone size are from that table. This table has about 340,000 clones, around 80% appearing once. V gene TRBV30 combines with J gene TRBJ1-5, with a weak D call TRBD1 (6 bases). This sequence was found in a man aged 30 to 39 with active or convalescent COVID-19. Sequencing was done on a sample of peripheral blood. The CDR3 region has the DNA TGTGCCTGGAGTGCAGGGGACGATCAGCCCCAGCATTTT. This sequence encodes CAWSAGDDQPQHF. Together with reference TRBV30 and TRBJ1-5, the CDR3 gives the full variable domain: SQTIHQWPATLVQPVGSPLSLECTVEGTSNPNLYWYRQAAGRGLQLLFYSVGIGQISSEVPQNLSASRPQDRQFILSSKKLLLSDSGFYLCAWSAGDDQPQHFGDGTRLSIL.